The next 20 T cell receptor beta chains were all read from a single sample in a study of CD8+CD57+ T cells in acquired aplastic anemia. CDR3 and TCR beta VDJ profiling relied on a genomic DNA template. TCRdb ran MiXCR on the reads and lists one entry per CDR3 protein. This sample has about 160,000 distinct CDR3 sequences; over 55% occur once, and the top ten carry approximately 42%. Patients picked for sequencing had shown CD8+CD57+ cell expansion detected by flow cytometry. Sequencing used sorted CD4+, CD8+, or CD8+CD57+ T cells (not recorded which) from PBMCs. These receptors were taken from a human donor with aplastic anemia.

This chain connects TRBV7-3 to TRBJ2-2; tentative D call: TRBD2 (6 bases). Trimming cost V 4 bases and J 5 bases, with 8 bases left between them. Germline assignment: CDR1 SGHTA and CDR2 FQGTGA. The CDR3 extends over 13 amino acids. This CDR3 reads CASSSDYTGELFF. Here the CDR3 DNA reads TGTGCCAGCAGCTCGGACTATACCGGGGAGCTGTTTTTT.

V usage is TRBV10-2 and J usage is TRBJ1-2; tentative D call: TRBD1 (5 bases). CDR1 and CDR2 from the germline V gene are WSHSY and SAAADI. The V end lost 9 bases, the J end lost 7 bases, and 21 bases lay between the germline ends. The CDR3 contains 14 residues. The CDR3 DNA reads as TGCGCCAGTGGGGAGGAGAGGGGAGTCCGTGGCTACACCTTC. Its protein is CASGEERGVRGYTF.

The rearrangement uses TRBV2 and TRBJ2-3, with TRBD2 identical over 11 bases. The length of the CDR3 is 16 residues. Germline V lookup: CDR1 SNHLY, CDR2 FYNNEI. Trimming at V came to 1 base and at J to 2 bases, leaving 2 bases not matched to a gene. The CDR3 bases are TGTGCCAGCAGTGAAGTAGCGGGAGGGCCCACAGATACGCAGTATTTT. This gives the protein CASSEVAGGPTDTQYF.

The CDR3 loop is CATSDSTLFYGYTF. The CDR3 DNA reads as TGTGCCACCAGTGATTCGACCCTCTTCTATGGCTACACCTTC. The chain is built from TRBV24-1 and TRBJ1-2, with D uncertain. There are 14 residues in the CDR3. The ends were cut back, 2 bases at V and 4 bases at J, with 10 bases in the middle. CDR1 and CDR2 (germline): KGHDR, SFDVKD.

This clonotype was seen a handful of times. V gene TRBV7-8 combines with J gene TRBJ1-1, with D unresolved. CDR3 length: 12 amino acids. V lost 1 base and J 7 bases, leaving 7 bases between the germline ends. Germline lookup yields CDR1 SGHVS and CDR2 FQNEAQ. In DNA form, the CDR3 reads TGTGCCAGCAGCTTAGGGGATATTGAAGCTTTCTTT. It codes for CASSLGDIEAFF.

The rearrangement uses TRBV20-1 and TRBJ2-5, with 10 bases matching TRBD2. The CDR3 loop spans 15 amino acids. Germline V gene data show CDR1 as DFQATT and CDR2 as SNEGSKA (reference sequence). V dropped 4 bases and J dropped 2; count of bases not matched to a gene: 7. Here the CDR3 reads CSATSGGLEQETQYF. The DNA of the CDR3 is TGCAGTGCTACTAGCGGGGGACTCGAACAAGAGACCCAGTACTTC.

This clonotype was found once. The chain links TRBV7-2 to TRBJ2-3; 7 bases match TRBD1. This CDR3 spans 14 amino acids. Germline V gives CDR1 SGHTA, CDR2 FQGNSA. After removal of 1 base from V and 6 bases from J, the junction contained 4 bases not matched to a gene. CDR3 sequence reads: CASSLGRTGDTQYF. CDR3 in DNA: TGTGCCAGCAGCTTAGGCAGGACAGGCGATACGCAGTATTTT.

This clonotype appeared many times. The chain combines TRBV6-2 or TRBV6-3 with TRBJ2-1; D is ambiguous. The V end was cut by 6 bases, the J end by 7 bases, with 19 bases between. The length of the CDR3 is 15 residues. From germline, CDR1 is MNHEY and CDR2 SVGEGT. The CDR3 here is CASSPTVEPANEQFF. Written as DNA, the CDR3 is TGTGCCAGCAGCCCGACTGTCGAACCAGCGAATGAGCAGTTCTTC.

The chain uses TRBV7-9 and TRBJ2-1; 11 nucleotides agree with TRBD2. The J segment lost 5 bases and the V segment lost 5 bases, leaving 2 bases of the junction unmatched. Germline values: CDR1 SEHNR, CDR2 FQNEAQ (reference sequence). The CDR3 is 14 amino acids. The CDR3 spells CASSLSGRDNEQFF. The CDR3 region has the DNA TGTGCCAGCAGCCTTAGCGGGAGGGACAATGAGCAGTTCTTC.

The chain is built from TRBV20-1 and TRBJ2-5; TRBD1 or TRBD2 may be the D gene (5 bases each). Germline loops: CDR1 DFQATT, CDR2 SNEGSKA (reference sequence). The CDR3 spans 13 residues. CDR3 in DNA: TGCAGGCCGGGCACGGGACCAATGGAGACCCAGTACTTC. Translation gives CRPGTGPMETQYF.

The count of this clonotype is one. V usage is TRBV19 and J usage is TRBJ1-1; no reliable D call. Germline lookup yields CDR1 LNHDA and CDR2 SQIVND (reference sequence). The CDR3 loop spans 13 amino acids. V was shortened by 7 bases and J by 4 bases, with 13 bases between the two germline ends. The CDR3 here is CASKLFGGTEAFF. The CDR3 region has the DNA TGTGCCAGTAAACTTTTCGGCGGCACTGAAGCTTTCTTT.

Only a few counts were recorded for this clonotype. The J gene is TRBJ1-5, the V gene TRBV2; no definite D call. The CDR3 spans 12 residues. Trimming removed 6 bases from V and 1 base from J, with 4 bases in between. From germline, CDR1 is SNHLY and CDR2 FYNNEI. This CDR3 is CASRQSNQPQHF. Written as DNA, the CDR3 is TGTGCCAGCAGACAAAGCAATCAGCCCCAGCATTTT. The entire variable domain, with the rest obtained from reference TRBV2 and TRBJ1-5, is as follows: EPEVTQTPSHQVTQMGQEVILRCVPISNHLYFYWYRQILGQKVEFLVSFYNNEISEKSEIFDDQFSVERPDGSNFTLKIRSTKLEDSAMYFCASRQSNQPQHFGDGTRLSIL.

For this clonotype: This CDR3 fails to terminate in the conserved phenylalanine or tryptophan, so it likely reflects a read error. The V call is TRBV2, the J call TRBJ2-1, with D possibly TRBD2 on 6 matching bases. V was trimmed by 5 bases and J by 5 bases, leaving 10 bases between them. CDR1 SNHLY and CDR2 FYNNEI come from the germline V gene. This CDR3 contains 13 residues. CDR3 coding DNA: TGTGCCAGCAGTCAGGACTACGACAATGAGCAGTTCCTC. This gives the protein CASSQDYDNEQFL.

The chain links TRBV7-9 to TRBJ2-3; tentatively, D is TRBD1 or TRBD2 (5 bases each). V lost 5 bases and J lost 1, with 13 bases in between. Germline V gene data show CDR1 as SEHNR and CDR2 as FQNEAQ (reference sequence). The CDR3 sequence is 15 residues long. DNA of the CDR3: TGTGCCAGCAGCGCCGAGGGGTCCCGCACAGATACGCAGTATTTT. This encodes CASSAEGSRTDTQYF.

The genes are TRBV2 and TRBJ1-1, with TRBD1 matching over 10 bases. With V trimmed by 8 bases and J by 4 bases, 7 bases remained unmatched. Germline V gene data show CDR1 as SNHLY and CDR2 as FYNNEI. The CDR3 loop spans 14 amino acids. CDR3 bases: TGTGCCAGCCAGGGGACAGGGGTGGGCACTGAAGCTTTCTTT. This encodes CASQGTGVGTEAFF.

This clonotype was observed a few times. The J gene is TRBJ1-2, the V gene TRBV20-1, with D perhaps matching TRBD1 (5 bases). Trimming stripped 1 base from V and 2 bases from J, with 5 bases between. CDR1 is DFQATT, CDR2 SNEGSKA, per germline (reference sequence). The length of the CDR3 is 12 residues. The CDR3 region is CSARAGNYGYTF. The CDR3 nucleotides are TGCAGTGCTAGAGCAGGGAACTATGGCTACACCTTC.

This rearrangement joins TRBV10-3 to TRBJ1-2, with D unresolved. V was clipped by 7 bases and J by 4 bases, with 16 bases between them. The CDR3 contains 14 residues. CDR1 and CDR2 from the germline V gene are ENHRY and SYGVKD. The CDR3 protein is CAITGPTVGYGYTF. The CDR3 DNA reads as TGTGCCATCACCGGACCGACCGTCGGCTATGGCTACACCTTC.

The chain uses TRBV7-3 and TRBJ2-7; 9 bases are a match to TRBD1. The V gene's germline CDR1 is SGHTA and CDR2 FQGTGA. The CDR3 extends over 14 amino acids. After removal of 10 bases from V and 6 bases from J, the junction contained 13 bases not matched to a gene. CDR3 amino acids: CATNRPTGGGEQYF. CDR3 bases: TGTGCCACCAACCGTCCGACAGGGGGAGGCGAGCAGTACTTC.

About this clonotype itself: The junction shows a germline mismatch at one end, possibly a read error. The chain carries TRBV6-4 and TRBJ1-4; 8 nucleotides line up with TRBD1. The germline V gene has CDR1 MRHNA and CDR2 SNTAGT. The CDR3 extends over 15 amino acids. CDR3 amino acids: CASSYFRTGNGKLFF. The CDR3 coding sequence is TGTGCCAGCAGTTACTTTAGGACAGGGAATGGAAAACTGTTTTTT.

This clonotype was observed once. A much larger clone differs by one base, so this may be a read error. The chain recombines TRBV9 with TRBJ2-3; TRBD2 might be the D (7 bases). The germline V gene encodes CDR1 SGDLS and CDR2 YYNGEE. This CDR3 region has 15 residues. The CDR3 nucleotides read TGTGCCAGCAGTGACTCTGGGGGAGGGGGAGATACGCGGTATTTT. Residues: CASSDSGGGGDTRYF.